This TCR beta chain was found in a study of control samples from healthy donors and cancer patients. Germline CDR1 and CDR2: KGHSH and LQKENI. J gave up 3 bases and V 3 bases, and 1 base lay outside the gene matches. The length of the CDR3 is 14 residues. Libraries were prepared by immunoSEQ multiplex PCR; TCRdb keeps only in-frame clonotypes and omits some of them. This table holds 75,000 or so clones, roughly 90% found once. This TCR was recovered from a man aged 55-75 years with colorectal cancer. Sequenced: PBMCs. The chain employs TRBV18 and TRBJ2-7, with 11 bases matching TRBD1. In nucleotides, the CDR3 is TGTGCCAGCTCACCCGGGACAGGGGGCTACGAGCAGTACTTC. Translating gives CASSPGTGGYEQYF.